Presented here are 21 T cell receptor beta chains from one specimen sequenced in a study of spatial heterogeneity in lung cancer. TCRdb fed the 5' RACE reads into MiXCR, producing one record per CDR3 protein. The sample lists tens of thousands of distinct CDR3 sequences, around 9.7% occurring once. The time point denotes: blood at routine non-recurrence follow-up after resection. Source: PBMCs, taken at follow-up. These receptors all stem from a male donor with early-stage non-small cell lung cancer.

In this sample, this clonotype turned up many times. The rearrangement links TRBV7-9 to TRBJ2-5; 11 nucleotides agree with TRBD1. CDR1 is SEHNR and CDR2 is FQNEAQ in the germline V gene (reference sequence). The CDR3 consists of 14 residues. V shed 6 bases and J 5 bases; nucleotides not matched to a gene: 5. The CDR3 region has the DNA TGTGCCAGCAGTAGGACAGGGGGCGCGGAGACCCAGTACTTC. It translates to CASSRTGGAETQYF.

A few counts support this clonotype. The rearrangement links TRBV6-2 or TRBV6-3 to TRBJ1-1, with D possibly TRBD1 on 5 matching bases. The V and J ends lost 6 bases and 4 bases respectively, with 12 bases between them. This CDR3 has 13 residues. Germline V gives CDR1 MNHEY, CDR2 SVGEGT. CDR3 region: CASSLVRGTEAFF. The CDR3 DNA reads TGTGCCAGCAGCCTGGTGAGGGGCACTGAAGCTTTCTTT.

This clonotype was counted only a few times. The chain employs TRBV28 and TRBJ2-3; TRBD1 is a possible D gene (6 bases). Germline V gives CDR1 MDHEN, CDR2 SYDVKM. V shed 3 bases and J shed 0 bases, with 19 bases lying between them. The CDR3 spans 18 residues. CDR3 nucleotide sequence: TGTGCCAGCAGTTTCCCCAATGACAGGCCTCTAAGCACAGATACGCAGTATTTT. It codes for CASSFPNDRPLSTDTQYF.

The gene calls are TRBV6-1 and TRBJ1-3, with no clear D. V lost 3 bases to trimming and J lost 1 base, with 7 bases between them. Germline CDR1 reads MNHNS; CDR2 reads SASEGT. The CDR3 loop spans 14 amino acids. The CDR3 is CASSDRNSGNTIYF. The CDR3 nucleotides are TGTGCCAGCAGTGATAGGAATTCTGGAAACACCATATATTTT.

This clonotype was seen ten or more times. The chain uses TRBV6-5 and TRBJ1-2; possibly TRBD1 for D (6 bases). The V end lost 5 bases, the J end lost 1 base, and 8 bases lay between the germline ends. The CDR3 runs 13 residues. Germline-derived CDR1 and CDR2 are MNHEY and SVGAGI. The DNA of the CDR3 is TGTGCCAGCAGTGCGGGACATAACTATGGCTACACCTTC. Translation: CASSAGHNYGYTF.

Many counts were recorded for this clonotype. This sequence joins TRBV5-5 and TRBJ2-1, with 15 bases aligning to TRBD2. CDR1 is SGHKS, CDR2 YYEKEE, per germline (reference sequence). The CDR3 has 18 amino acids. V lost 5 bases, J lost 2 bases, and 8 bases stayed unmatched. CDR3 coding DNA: TGTGCCAGCAGTTGGACTAGCGGGGGGGCCGTAGCCTACAATGAGCAGTTCTTC. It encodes CASSWTSGGAVAYNEQFF.

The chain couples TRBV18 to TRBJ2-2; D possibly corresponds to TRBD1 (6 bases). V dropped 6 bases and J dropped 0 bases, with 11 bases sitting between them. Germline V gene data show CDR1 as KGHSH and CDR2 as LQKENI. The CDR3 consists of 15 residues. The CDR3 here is CASSQQGPNTGELFF. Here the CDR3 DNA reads TGTGCCAGCTCCCAACAGGGCCCGAACACCGGGGAGCTGTTTTTT.

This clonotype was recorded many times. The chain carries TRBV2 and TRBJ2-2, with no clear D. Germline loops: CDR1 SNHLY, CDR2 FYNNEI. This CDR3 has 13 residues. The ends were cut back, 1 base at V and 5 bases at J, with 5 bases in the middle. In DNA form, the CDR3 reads TGTGCCAGCAGTGAAGTAGAGACCGGGGAGCTGTTTTTT. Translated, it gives CASSEVETGELFF.

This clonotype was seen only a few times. CDR3: CASSVDRGHEQYF. The CDR3 DNA reads TGTGCCAGTAGCGTGGACAGGGGCCACGAGCAGTACTTC. The J gene is TRBJ2-7, the V gene TRBV19, with TRBD1 matching over 9 bases. V lost 6 bases to trimming and J lost 5 bases; unmatched junction nucleotides: 5. The CDR3 consists of 13 residues. Germline CDR1 and CDR2: LNHDA and SQIVND (reference sequence).

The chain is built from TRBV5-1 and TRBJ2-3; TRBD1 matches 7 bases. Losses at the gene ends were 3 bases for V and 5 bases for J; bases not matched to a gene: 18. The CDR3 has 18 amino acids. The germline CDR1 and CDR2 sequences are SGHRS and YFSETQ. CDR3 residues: CASSSPPGQQGVRDTQYF. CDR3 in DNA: TGCGCCAGCAGCTCCCCACCGGGACAGCAGGGTGTGAGAGATACGCAGTATTTT.

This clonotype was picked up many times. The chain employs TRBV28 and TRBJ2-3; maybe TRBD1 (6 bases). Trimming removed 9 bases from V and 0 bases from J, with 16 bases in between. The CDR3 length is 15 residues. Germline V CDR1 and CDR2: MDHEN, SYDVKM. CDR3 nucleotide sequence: TGTGCCAGTCACGACACAGGGTCTAGCACAGATACGCAGTATTTT. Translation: CASHDTGSSTDTQYF.

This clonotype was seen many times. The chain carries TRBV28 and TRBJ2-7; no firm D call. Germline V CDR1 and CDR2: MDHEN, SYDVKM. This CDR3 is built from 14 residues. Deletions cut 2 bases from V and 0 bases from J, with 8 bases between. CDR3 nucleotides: TGTGCCAGCAGTTTAGGGCTGAGCTCCTACGAGCAGTACTTC. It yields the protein CASSLGLSSYEQYF. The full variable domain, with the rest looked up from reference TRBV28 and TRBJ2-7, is DVKVTQSSRYLVKRTGEKVFLECVQDMDHENMFWYRQDPGLGLRLIYFSYDVKMKEKGDIPEGYSVSREKKERFSLILESASTNQTSMYLCASSLGLSSYEQYFGPGTRLTVT.

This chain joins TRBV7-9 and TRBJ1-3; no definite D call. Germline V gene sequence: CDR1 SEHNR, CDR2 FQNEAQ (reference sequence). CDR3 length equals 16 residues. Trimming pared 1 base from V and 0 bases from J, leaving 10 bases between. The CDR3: CASSLVVGSSGNTIYF. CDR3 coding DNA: TGTGCCAGCAGCTTAGTCGTGGGAAGCTCTGGAAACACCATATATTTT.

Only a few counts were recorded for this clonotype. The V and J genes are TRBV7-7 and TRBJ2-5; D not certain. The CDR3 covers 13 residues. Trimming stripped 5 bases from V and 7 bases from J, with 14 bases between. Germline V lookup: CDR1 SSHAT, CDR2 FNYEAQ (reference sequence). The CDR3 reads CASSENRARTQYF. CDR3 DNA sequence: TGTGCCAGCAGCGAGAATCGCGCCCGGACCCAGTACTTC.

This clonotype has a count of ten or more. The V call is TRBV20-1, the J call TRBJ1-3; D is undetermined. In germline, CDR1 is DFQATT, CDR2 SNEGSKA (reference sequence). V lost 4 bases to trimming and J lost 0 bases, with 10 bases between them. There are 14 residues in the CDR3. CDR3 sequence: CSATVRASGNTIYF. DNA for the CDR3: TGCAGTGCTACGGTACGGGCCTCTGGAAACACCATATATTTT.

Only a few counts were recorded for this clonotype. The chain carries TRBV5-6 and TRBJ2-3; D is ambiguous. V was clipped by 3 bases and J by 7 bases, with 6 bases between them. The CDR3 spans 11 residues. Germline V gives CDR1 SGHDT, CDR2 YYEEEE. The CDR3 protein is CASSSTHTQYF. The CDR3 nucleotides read TGTGCCAGCAGCTCGACCCATACGCAGTATTTT.

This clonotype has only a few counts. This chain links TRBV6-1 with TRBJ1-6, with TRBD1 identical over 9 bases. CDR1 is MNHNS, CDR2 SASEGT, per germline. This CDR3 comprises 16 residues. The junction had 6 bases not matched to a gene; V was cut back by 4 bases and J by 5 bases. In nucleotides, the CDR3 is TGTGCCAGCAGTGGACGGGACAGGGCCGATAATTCACCCCTCCACTTT. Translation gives CASSGRDRADNSPLHF.

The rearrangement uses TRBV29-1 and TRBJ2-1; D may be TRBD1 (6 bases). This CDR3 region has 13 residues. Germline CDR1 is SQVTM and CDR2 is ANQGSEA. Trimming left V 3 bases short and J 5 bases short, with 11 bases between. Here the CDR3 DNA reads TGCAGCGTTGACCGACAGGTCAACAATGAGCAGTTCTTC. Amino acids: CSVDRQVNNEQFF.

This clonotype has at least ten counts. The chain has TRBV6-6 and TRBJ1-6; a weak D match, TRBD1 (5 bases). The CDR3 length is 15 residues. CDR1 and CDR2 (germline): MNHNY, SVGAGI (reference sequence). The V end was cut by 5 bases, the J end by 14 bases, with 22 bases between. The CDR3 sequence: CASSTTGTLGGSLHF. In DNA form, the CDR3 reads TGTGCCAGCAGTACAACCGGGACCCTGGGCGGGTCCCTCCACTTT.

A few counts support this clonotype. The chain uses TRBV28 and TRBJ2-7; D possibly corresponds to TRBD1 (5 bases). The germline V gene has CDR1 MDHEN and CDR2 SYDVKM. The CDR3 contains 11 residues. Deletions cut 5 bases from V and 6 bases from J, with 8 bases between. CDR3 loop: CASSVRGEQYF. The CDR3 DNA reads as TGTGCCAGCAGTGTAAGGGGCGAGCAGTACTTC.

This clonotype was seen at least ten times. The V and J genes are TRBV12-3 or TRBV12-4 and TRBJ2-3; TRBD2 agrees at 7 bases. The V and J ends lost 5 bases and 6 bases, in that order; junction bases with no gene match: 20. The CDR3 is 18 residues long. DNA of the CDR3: TGTGCCAGCAGTCCACCGGGACTACAAGGCCCATCGTCGGATACGCAGTATTTT. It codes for CASSPPGLQGPSSDTQYF.